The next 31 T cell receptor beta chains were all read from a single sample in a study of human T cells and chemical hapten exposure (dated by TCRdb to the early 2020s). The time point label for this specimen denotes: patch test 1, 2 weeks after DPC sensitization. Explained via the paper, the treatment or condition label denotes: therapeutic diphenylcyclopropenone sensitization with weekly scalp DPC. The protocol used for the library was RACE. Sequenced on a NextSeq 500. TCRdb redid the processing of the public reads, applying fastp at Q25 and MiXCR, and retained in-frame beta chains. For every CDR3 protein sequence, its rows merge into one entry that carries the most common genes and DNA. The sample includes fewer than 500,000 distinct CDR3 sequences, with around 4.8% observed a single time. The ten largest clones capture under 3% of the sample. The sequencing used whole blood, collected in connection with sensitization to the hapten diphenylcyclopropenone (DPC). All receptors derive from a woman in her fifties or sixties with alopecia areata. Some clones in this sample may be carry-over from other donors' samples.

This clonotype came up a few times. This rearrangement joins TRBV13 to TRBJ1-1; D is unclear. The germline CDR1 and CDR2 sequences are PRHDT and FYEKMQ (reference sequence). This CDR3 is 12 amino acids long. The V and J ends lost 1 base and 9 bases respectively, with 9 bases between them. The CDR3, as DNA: TGTGCCAGCAGCTTAGAGGGCAGAAAAGCTTTCTTT. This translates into CASSLEGRKAFF.

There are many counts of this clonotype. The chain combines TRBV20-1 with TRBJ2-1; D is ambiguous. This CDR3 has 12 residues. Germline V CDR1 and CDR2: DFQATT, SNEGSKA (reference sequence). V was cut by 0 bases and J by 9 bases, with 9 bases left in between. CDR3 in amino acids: CSARDARPEQFF. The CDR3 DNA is TGCAGTGCTAGAGACGCTAGGCCTGAGCAGTTCTTC.

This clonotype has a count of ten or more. As DNA, the CDR3 is TGCAGTGCTCGCACCGACAGCTCCTATAATTCACCCCTCCACTTT. Its translation: CSARTDSSYNSPLHF. The V call is TRBV20-1, the J call TRBJ1-6; perhaps TRBD1 as D (5 bases). Trimming removed 5 bases from V and 0 bases from J, with 11 bases in between. This CDR3 comprises 15 residues. CDR1 and CDR2 (germline): DFQATT, SNEGSKA (reference sequence).

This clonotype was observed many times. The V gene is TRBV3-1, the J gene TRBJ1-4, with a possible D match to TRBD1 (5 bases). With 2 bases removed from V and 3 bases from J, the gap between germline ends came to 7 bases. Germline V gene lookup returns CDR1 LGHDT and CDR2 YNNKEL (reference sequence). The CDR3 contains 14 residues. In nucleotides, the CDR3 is TGTGCCAGCAGCCAACGGACATCTAATGAAAAACTGTTTTTT. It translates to CASSQRTSNEKLFF.

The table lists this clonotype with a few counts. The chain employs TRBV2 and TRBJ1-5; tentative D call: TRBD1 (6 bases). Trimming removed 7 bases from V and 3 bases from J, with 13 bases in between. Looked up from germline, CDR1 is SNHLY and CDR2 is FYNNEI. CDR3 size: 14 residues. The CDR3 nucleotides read TGTGCCAGCACACAAGACAGGCTCAATCAGCCCCAGCATTTT. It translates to CASTQDRLNQPQHF. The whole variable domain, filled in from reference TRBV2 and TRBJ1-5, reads EPEVTQTPSHQVTQMGQEVILRCVPISNHLYFYWYRQILGQKVEFLVSFYNNEISEKSEIFDDQFSVERPDGSNFTLKIRSTKLEDSAMYFCASTQDRLNQPQHFGDGTRLSIL.

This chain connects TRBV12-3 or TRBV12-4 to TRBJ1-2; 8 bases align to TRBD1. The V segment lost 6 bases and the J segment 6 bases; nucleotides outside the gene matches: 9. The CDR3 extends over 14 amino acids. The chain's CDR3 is CASSRTGGRNGYTF. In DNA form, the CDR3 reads TGTGCCAGCAGCCGAACAGGGGGTAGGAATGGCTACACCTTC.

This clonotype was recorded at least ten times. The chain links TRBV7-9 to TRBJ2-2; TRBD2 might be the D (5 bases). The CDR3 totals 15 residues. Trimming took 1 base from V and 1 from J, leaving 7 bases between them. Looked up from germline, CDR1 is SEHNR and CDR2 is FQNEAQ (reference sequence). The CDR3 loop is CASSLVGGNTGELFF. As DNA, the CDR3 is TGTGCCAGCAGCTTAGTTGGAGGGAACACCGGGGAGCTGTTTTTT.

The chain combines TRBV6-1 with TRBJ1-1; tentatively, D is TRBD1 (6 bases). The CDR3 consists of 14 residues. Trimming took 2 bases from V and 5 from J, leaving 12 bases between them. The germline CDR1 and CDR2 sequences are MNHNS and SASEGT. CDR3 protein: CASSERGRGTEAFF. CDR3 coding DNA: TGTGCCAGCAGTGAAAGAGGGAGGGGGACTGAAGCTTTCTTT.

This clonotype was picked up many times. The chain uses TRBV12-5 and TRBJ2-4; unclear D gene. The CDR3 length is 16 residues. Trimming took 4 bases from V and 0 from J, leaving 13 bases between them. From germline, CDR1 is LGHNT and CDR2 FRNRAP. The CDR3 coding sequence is TGTGCTAGTGGTTCCCCGGCTGGGCTAGCCAAAAACATTCAGTACTTC. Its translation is CASGSPAGLAKNIQYF.

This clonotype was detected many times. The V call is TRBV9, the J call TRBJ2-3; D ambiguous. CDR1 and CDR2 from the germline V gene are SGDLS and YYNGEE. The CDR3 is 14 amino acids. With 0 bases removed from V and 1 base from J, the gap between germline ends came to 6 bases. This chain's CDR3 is CASSVGVGTDTQYF. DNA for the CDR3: TGTGCCAGCAGCGTAGGGGTCGGCACAGATACGCAGTATTTT.

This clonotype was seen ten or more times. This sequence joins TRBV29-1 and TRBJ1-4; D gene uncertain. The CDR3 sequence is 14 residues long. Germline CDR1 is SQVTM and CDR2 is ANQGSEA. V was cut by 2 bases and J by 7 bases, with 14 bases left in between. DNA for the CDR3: TGCAGCGTTGAAACCGGGAACTGGGGTGAAAAACTGTTTTTT. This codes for CSVETGNWGEKLFF. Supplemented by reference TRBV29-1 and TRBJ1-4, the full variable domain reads SAVISQKPSRDICQRGTSLTIQCQVDSQVTMMFWYRQQPGQSLTLIATANQGSEATYESGFVIDKFPISRPNLTFSTLTVSNMSPEDSSIYLCSVETGNWGEKLFFGSGTQLSVL.

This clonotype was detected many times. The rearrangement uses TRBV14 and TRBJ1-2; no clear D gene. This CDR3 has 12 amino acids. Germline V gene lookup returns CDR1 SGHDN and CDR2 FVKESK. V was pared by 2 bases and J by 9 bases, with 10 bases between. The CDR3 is CASSQMGYSYTF. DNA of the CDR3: TGTGCCAGCAGCCAAATGGGGTATAGCTACACCTTC.

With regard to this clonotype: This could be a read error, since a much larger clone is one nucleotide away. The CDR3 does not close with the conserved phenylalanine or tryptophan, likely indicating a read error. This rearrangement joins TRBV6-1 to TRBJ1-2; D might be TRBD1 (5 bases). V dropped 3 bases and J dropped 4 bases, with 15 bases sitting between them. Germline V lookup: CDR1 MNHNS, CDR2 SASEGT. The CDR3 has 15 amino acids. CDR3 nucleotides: TGTGCCAGCAGTGACCCCCGACAGACTCTCTATGGCTACACCTCC. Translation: CASSDPRQTLYGYTS.

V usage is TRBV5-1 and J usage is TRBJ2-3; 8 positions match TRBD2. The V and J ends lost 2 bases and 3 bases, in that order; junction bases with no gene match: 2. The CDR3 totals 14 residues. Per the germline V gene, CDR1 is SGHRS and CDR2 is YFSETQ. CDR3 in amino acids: CASSFGTRTDTQYF. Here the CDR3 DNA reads TGCGCCAGCAGCTTCGGGACTAGAACAGATACGCAGTATTTT.

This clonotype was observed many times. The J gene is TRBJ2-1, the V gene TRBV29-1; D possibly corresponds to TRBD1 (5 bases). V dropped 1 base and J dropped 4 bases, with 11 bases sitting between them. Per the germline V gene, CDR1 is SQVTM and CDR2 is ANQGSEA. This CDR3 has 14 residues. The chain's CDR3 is CSVEGRAVYNEQFF. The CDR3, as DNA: TGCAGCGTTGAAGGCAGGGCGGTGTACAATGAGCAGTTCTTC.

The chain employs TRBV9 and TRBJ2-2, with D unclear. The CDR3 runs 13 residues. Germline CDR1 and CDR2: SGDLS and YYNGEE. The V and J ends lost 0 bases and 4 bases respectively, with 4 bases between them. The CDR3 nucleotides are TGTGCCAGCAGCGTAGACCTCACCGGGGAGCTGTTTTTT. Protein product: CASSVDLTGELFF.

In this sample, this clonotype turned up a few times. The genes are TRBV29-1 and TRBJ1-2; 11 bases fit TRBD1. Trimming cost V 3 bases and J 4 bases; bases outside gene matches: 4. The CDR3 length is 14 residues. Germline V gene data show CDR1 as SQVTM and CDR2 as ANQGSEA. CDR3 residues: CSVEWTGGGYGYTF. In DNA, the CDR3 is TGCAGCGTTGAGTGGACAGGGGGCGGCTATGGCTACACCTTC. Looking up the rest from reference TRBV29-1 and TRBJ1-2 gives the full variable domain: SAVISQKPSRDICQRGTSLTIQCQVDSQVTMMFWYRQQPGQSLTLIATANQGSEATYESGFVIDKFPISRPNLTFSTLTVSNMSPEDSSIYLCSVEWTGGGYGYTFGSGTRLTVV.

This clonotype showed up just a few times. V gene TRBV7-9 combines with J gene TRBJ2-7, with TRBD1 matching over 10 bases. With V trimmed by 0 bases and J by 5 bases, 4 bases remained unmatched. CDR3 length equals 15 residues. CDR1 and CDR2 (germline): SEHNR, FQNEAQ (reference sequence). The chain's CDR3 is CASSLATGGADEQYF. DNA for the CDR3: TGTGCCAGCAGCTTAGCGACAGGGGGCGCGGACGAGCAGTACTTC.

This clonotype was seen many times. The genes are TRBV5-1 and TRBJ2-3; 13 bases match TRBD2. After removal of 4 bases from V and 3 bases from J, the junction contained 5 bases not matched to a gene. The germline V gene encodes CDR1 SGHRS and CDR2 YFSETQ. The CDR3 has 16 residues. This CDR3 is CASSPGLAGRTDTQYF. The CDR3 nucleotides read TGCGCCAGCAGCCCGGGACTAGCGGGGAGGACAGATACGCAGTATTTT.

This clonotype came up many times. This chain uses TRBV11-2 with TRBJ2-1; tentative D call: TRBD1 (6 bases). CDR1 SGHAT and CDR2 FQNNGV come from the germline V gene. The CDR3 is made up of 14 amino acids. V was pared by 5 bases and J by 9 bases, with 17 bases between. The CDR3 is CASSPLRGDAEQFF. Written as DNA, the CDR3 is TGTGCCAGCAGCCCTCTCAGGGGTGACGCTGAGCAGTTCTTC.

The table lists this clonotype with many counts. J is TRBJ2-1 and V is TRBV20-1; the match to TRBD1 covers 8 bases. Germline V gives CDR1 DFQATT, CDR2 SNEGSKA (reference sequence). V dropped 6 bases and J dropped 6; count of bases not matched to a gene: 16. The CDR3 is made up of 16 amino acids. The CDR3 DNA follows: TGCAGTGCCCCCTGGACAGGGCCTATTCACCCCAATGAGCAGTTCTTC. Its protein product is CSAPWTGPIHPNEQFF.

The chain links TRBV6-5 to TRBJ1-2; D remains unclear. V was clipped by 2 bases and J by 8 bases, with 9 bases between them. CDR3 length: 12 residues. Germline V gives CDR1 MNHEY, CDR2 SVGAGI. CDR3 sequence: CASSYGGYGYTF. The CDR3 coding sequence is TGTGCCAGCAGTTACGGAGGGTACGGCTACACCTTC.

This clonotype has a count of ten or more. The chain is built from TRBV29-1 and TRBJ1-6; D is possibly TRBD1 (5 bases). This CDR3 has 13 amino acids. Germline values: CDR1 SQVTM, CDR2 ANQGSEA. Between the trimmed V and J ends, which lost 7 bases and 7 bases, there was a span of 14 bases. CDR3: CSASLGGNSPLHF. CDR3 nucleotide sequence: TGCAGCGCGTCACTCGGGGGAAATTCACCCCTCCACTTT.

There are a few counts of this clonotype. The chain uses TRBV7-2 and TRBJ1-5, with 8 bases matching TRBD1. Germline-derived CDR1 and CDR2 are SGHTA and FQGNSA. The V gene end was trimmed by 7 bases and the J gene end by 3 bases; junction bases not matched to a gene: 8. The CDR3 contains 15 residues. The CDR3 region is CASIEPGQVNQPQHF. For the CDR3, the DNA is TGTGCCAGCATAGAACCGGGACAGGTCAATCAGCCCCAGCATTTT. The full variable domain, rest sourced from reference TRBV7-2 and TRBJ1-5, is GAGVSQSPSNKVTEKGKDVELRCDPISGHTALYWYRQSLGQGLEFLIYFQGNSAPDKSGLPSDRFSAERTGGSVSTLTIQRTQQEDSAVYLCASIEPGQVNQPQHFGDGTRLSIL.

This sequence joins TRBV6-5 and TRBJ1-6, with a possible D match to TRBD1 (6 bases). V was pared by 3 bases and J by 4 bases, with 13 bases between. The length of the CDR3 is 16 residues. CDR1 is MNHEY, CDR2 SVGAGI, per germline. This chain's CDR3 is CASSYLGAKYNSPLHF. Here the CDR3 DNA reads TGTGCCAGCAGTTATCTGGGGGCCAAATATAATTCACCCCTCCACTTT.

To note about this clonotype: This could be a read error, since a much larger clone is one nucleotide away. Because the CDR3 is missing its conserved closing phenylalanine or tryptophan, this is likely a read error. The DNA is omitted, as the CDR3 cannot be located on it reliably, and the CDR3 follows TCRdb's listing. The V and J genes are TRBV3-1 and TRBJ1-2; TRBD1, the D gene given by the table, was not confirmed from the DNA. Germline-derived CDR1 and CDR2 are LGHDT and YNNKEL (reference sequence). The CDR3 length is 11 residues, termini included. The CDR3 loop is CASSQGTINTL.

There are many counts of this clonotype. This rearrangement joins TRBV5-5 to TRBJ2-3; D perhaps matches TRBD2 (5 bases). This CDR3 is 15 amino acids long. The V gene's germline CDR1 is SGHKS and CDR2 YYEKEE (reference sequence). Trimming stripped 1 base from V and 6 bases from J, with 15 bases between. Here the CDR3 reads CASSLLDGEFDTQYF. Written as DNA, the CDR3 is TGTGCCAGCAGCTTGCTGGACGGGGAATTTGATACGCAGTATTTT.

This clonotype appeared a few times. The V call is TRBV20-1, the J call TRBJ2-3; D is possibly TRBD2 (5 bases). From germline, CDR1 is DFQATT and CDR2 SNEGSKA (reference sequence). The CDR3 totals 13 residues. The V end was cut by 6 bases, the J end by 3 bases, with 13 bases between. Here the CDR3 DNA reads TGCAGTGCCGTGGGAGCCAGGACAGATACGCAGTATTTT. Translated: CSAVGARTDTQYF.

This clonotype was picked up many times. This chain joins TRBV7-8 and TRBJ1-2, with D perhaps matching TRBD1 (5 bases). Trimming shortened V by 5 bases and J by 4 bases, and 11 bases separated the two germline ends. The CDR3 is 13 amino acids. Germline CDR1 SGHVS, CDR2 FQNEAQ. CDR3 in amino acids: CASSLDRIYGYTF. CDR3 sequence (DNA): TGTGCCAGCAGCCTTGACAGAATCTATGGCTACACCTTC.

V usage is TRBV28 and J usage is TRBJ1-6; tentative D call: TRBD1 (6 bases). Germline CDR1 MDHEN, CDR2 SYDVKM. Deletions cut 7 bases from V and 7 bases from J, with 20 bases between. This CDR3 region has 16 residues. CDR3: CASILGGGIGNSPLHF. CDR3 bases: TGTGCCAGCATCCTAGGGGGGGGAATCGGAAATTCACCCCTCCACTTT. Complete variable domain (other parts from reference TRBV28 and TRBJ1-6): DVKVTQSSRYLVKRTGEKVFLECVQDMDHENMFWYRQDPGLGLRLIYFSYDVKMKEKGDIPEGYSVSREKKERFSLILESASTNQTSMYLCASILGGGIGNSPLHFGNGTRLTVT.

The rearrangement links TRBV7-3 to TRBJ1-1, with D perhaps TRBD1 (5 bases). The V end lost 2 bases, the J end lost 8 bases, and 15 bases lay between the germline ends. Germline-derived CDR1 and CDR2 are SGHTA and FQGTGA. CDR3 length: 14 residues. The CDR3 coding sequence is TGTGCCAGCAGCTTAGGGGCAGCCTCGAGGGAAGCTTTCTTT. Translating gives CASSLGAASREAFF.